A selection of T cell receptor beta chains follows, all from one sample in a study of blood T cell repertoires in COVID-19. Here immunoSEQ multiplex PCR was the method, and the copy in TCRdb shows in-frame clones only, minus some. The repertoire has over 75,000 clones, roughly 83% of them found once; the top ten carry more than 9.5%. Sequenced input: peripheral blood. These receptors all come from a human donor in a cohort sampled during active COVID-19. CDR3s include the opening cysteine and the closing phenylalanine or tryptophan. The order of the fields is clone size, J gene, CDR3 length, V gene, D gene, CDR3 protein, CDR3 DNA. The D gene is left open where the match is weak. Rows give clone size only sometimes, using once, few, many, or a class for an expanded clone.

>NA|TRBJ2-2|15|TRBV5-4|TRBD2
CASSLAGGRTGELFF
TGTGCCAGCAGCTTGGCGGGGGGAAGGACCGGGGAGCTGTTTTTT
>once|TRBJ2-5|13|TRBV12-3/TRBV12-4|TRBD1
CASRTGGGETQYF
TGTGCCAGCAGGACAGGGGGCGGTGAGACCCAGTACTTC
>NA|TRBJ2-2|13|TRBV3-1/TRBV3-2|NA
CASSLSSTGELFF
TGTGCCAGCAGCCTATCTAGCACCGGGGAGCTGTTTTTT
>NA|TRBJ2-7|15|TRBV5-1|TRBD2
CASSPGSGRGLEQYF
TGCGCCAGCAGCCCGGGGAGCGGGAGAGGTCTGGAGCAGTACTTC
>NA|TRBJ2-7|16|TRBV5-6|TRBD2
CASSLVLASGSHEQYF
TGTGCCAGCAGCTTGGTCTTGGCTAGCGGGAGCCACGAGCAGTACTTC
>NA|TRBJ2-7|11|TRBV10-2|NA
CASSEAYEQYF
TGCGCCAGCAGTGAAGCTTACGAGCAGTACTTC
>NA|TRBJ1-1|14|TRBV6-5|TRBD1
CASRFRDRGREAFF
TGTGCCAGCAGATTCCGGGACAGGGGGCGAGAAGCTTTCTTT
>few|TRBJ2-3|14|TRBV11-1|NA
CASSLSGITDTQYF
TGTGCCAGCAGCTTATCCGGGATCACAGATACGCAGTATTTT
>few|TRBJ2-2|14|TRBV6-6|TRBD2
CASRKREATGELFF
TGTGCCAGCAGGAAGCGGGAGGCCACCGGGGAGCTGTTTTTT
>once|TRBJ1-1|13|TRBV30|NA
CAWSVLGATEAFF
TGTGCCTGGAGTGTACTGGGGGCGACTGAAGCTTTCTTT
>NA|TRBJ2-7|12|TRBV10-3|NA
CAIARDNSSPYF
TGTGCCATCGCTCGGGACAATTCCTCCCCGTACTTC
>NA|TRBJ1-6|13|TRBV12-3/TRBV12-4|NA
CASSVDSNSPLHF
TGTGCCAGCAGTGTCGATAGTAATTCACCCCTCCACTTT
>once|TRBJ2-3|17|TRBV7-6|TRBD2
CASSLAGGSSYTDTQYF
TGTGCCAGCAGCTTAGCGGGGGGGAGCTCTTACACAGATACGCAGTATTTT
>NA|TRBJ1-4|15|TRBV5-5|TRBD1
CASSLAGTGNEKLFF
TGTGCCAGCAGCTTGGCAGGGACAGGGAATGAAAAACTGTTTTTT
>few|TRBJ2-3|12|TRBV29-1|NA
CSARTPSGTQYF
TGCAGCGCCCGGACACCTTCCGGTACGCAGTATTTT
>NA|TRBJ2-1|17|TRBV11-2|TRBD2
CASSLERLAAPYNEQFF
TGTGCCAGCAGCTTAGAACGACTAGCGGCTCCCTACAATGAGCAGTTCTTC
>NA|TRBJ1-4|17|TRBV19|TRBD1
CASSKKIRGPSNEKLFF
TGTGCCAGTAGTAAGAAGATCAGGGGGCCGAGTAATGAAAAACTGTTTTTT
>NA|TRBJ1-1|14|TRBV28|NA
CASSLTGANTEAFF
TGTGCCAGCAGTTTAACGGGAGCCAACACTGAAGCTTTCTTT
>NA|TRBJ2-7|15|TRBV30|NA
CAWRGWRAEGDEQYF
TGTGCCTGGAGGGGATGGAGGGCGGAAGGCGACGAGCAGTACTTC
>NA|TRBJ2-3|16|TRBV4-1|TRBD2
CASSLSSSGGTDTQYF
TGCGCCAGCAGCCTCAGTAGTAGCGGGGGCACAGATACGCAGTATTTT
>NA|TRBJ2-7|14|TRBV3-1/TRBV3-2|TRBD1
CASSQGDRFYEQYF
TGTGCCAGCAGCCAAGGGGACAGGTTTTACGAGCAGTACTTC
>NA|TRBJ2-7|15|TRBV7-2|NA
CASSHTGRRDYEQYF
TGTGCCAGCAGCCACACAGGGAGAAGGGACTACGAGCAGTACTTC
>NA|TRBJ2-3|16|TRBV10-3|TRBD2
CAISSPLAGEEDTQYF
TGTGCCATCAGTTCCCCCCTAGCGGGAGAGGAGGATACGCAGTATTTT
>NA|TRBJ2-5|13|TRBV19|NA
CASSIDLENLANF
TGTGCCAGTAGTATAGATCTGGAGAACCTAGCGAACTTC
>once|TRBJ1-3|15|TRBV4-2|NA
CASSQEGGSGNTIYF
TGTGCCAGCAGCCAAGAGGGGGGTTCTGGAAACACCATATATTTT
>NA|TRBJ2-6|15|TRBV5-5|NA
CASRQQDSGANVLTF
TGTGCCAGCAGACAACAGGACTCTGGGGCCAACGTCCTGACTTTC
>NA|TRBJ2-1|16|TRBV6-4|TRBD1
CASSDSNRGLYNEQFF
TGTGCCAGCAGTGACTCGAACAGGGGGCTTTACAATGAGCAGTTCTTC
>NA|TRBJ2-7|16|TRBV7-8|NA
CASSLTGGARTDEQYF
TGTGCCAGCAGCTTAACAGGGGGGGCTCGAACCGATGAGCAGTACTTC
>NA|TRBJ2-2|15|TRBV28|TRBD2
CASGLAGGRTGELFF
TGTGCCAGCGGACTAGCGGGGGGGCGGACCGGGGAGCTGTTTTTT
>NA|TRBJ2-7|14|TRBV6-5|NA
CASSERAVSYEQYF
TGTGCCAGCAGCGAGAGAGCGGTCTCCTACGAGCAGTACTTC
>NA|TRBJ1-5|16|TRBV25-1|TRBD1
CASSGRGGQPNQPQHF
TGTGCCAGCAGTGGACGAGGGGGACAGCCCAATCAGCCCCAGCATTTT
>NA|TRBJ2-6|16|TRBV4-2|NA
CASSPRQSQGANVLTF
TGTGCCAGCAGCCCTAGACAGTCCCAGGGGGCCAACGTCCTGACTTTC
>NA|TRBJ2-1|13|TRBV28|NA
CASSFPGVVVQFF
TGTGCCAGCAGTTTCCCGGGGGTCGTAGTGCAGTTCTTC
>NA|TRBJ1-1|15|TRBV5-4|TRBD1
CASSLVGQGLGVAFF
TGTGCCAGCAGCTTGGTGGGACAGGGCCTGGGAGTAGCTTTCTTT
>NA|TRBJ2-7|14|TRBV6-5|NA
CASTSPRGDYEQYF
TGTGCCAGCACCTCCCCACGAGGTGACTACGAGCAGTACTTC
>NA|TRBJ2-3|14|TRBV7-2|NA
CASSPRTFTDTQYF
TGTGCCAGCAGCCCCAGGACTTTCACAGATACGCAGTATTTT
>once|TRBJ2-1|15|TRBV28|NA
CASSRRTASYNEQFF
TGTGCCAGCAGCCGCCGGACAGCTAGCTACAATGAGCAGTTCTTC
>NA|TRBJ2-7|15|TRBV28|NA
CASSFFRQATREQYF
TGTGCCAGCAGTTTTTTTAGACAGGCCACGCGCGAGCAGTACTTC
>NA|TRBJ2-7|15|TRBV6-6|NA
CASSYSGGKDYEQYF
TGTGCCAGCAGTTACTCAGGCGGGAAGGACTACGAGCAGTACTTC
>once|TRBJ1-4|15|TRBV9|TRBD1
CASSVLTGLNEKLFF
TGTGCCAGCAGCGTACTGACAGGGCTAAATGAAAAACTGTTTTTT
>once|TRBJ2-2|15|TRBV13|TRBD1
CASSLGQGYTGELFF
TGTGCCAGCAGCTTAGGACAGGGGTACACCGGGGAGCTGTTTTTT
>NA|TRBJ1-1|13|TRBV11-2|NA
CASSYTQNTEAFF
TGTGCCAGCAGCTATACACAGAACACTGAAGCTTTCTTT
>once|TRBJ2-3|14|TRBV9|NA
CASSVDGSADTQYF
TGTGCCAGCAGCGTAGACGGGAGTGCAGATACGCAGTATTTT
>NA|TRBJ1-1|17|TRBV19|TRBD1
CASSIPRKTGQGPEAFF
TGTGCCAGTAGTATCCCCAGGAAGACGGGACAGGGGCCTGAAGCTTTCTTT
>once|TRBJ1-2|14|TRBV30|NA
CAWSVQAQDGGYTF
TGTGCCTGGAGTGTCCAGGCCCAAGACGGTGGCTACACCTTC
>NA|TRBJ1-6|13|TRBV12-3/TRBV12-4|NA
CASSLDSYSPLHF
TGTGCCAGCAGTTTGGACAGTTATTCACCCCTCCACTTT
>NA|TRBJ2-2|16|TRBV30|TRBD1
CASRTGVISNTGELFF
TGTGCCTCAAGGACAGGGGTTATCTCGAACACCGGGGAGCTGTTTTTT
>NA|TRBJ1-2|11|TRBV18|NA
CASSPLQGYTF
TGTGCCAGCTCACCACTTCAGGGCTACACCTTC
>few|TRBJ1-5|17|TRBV19|NA
CASRQDNQRRANQPQHF
TGTGCCAGTAGACAGGACAACCAGAGACGGGCGAATCAGCCCCAGCATTTT
>NA|TRBJ2-7|11|TRBV11-1|NA
CASSLHYEQYF
TGTGCCAGCAGCTTACATTACGAGCAGTACTTC
>NA|TRBJ2-3|14|TRBV7-2|TRBD2
CASSFGGGTDTQYF
TGTGCCAGCAGCTTCGGCGGGGGAACAGATACGCAGTATTTT
>NA|TRBJ1-3|13|TRBV30|NA
CAWPTGTGNTIYF
TGTGCCTGGCCCACAGGGACTGGAAACACCATATATTTT